The 21 T cell receptor beta chains reported below all come from one sample, sequenced in a study of blood T cell repertoires in COVID-19. Produced via immunoSEQ multiplex PCR; TCRdb's table is partial and in-frame only. Among 80,000 or so clones listed, approximately 85% were seen once. Material for sequencing was peripheral blood. The receptors originated from a man aged 45 to 65 with COVID-19, enrolled during active disease.

The V and J genes are TRBV28 and TRBJ2-1; the D is unclear. CDR3 size: 18 residues. The V end was cut by 3 bases, the J end by 2 bases, with 20 bases between. Germline values: CDR1 MDHEN, CDR2 SYDVKM. The CDR3 bases are TGTGCCAGCAGTTTTTTAGAGGCGCCCCGGAGCACCTACAATGAGCAGTTCTTC. Translation gives CASSFLEAPRSTYNEQFF.

This clone was detected once. The chain employs TRBV19 and TRBJ2-1, with TRBD2 matching 10 bases. Germline assignment: CDR1 LNHDA and CDR2 SQIVND (reference sequence). The CDR3 covers 15 residues. J was trimmed by 8 bases and V by 3 bases; bases with no gene match: 7. As DNA, the CDR3 is TGTGCCAGTAGTATGGCTAGCGGGAGTGTTTATGAGCAGTTCTTC. Protein: CASSMASGSVYEQFF.

This chain connects TRBV6-2 or TRBV6-3 to TRBJ2-1; 8 bases map to TRBD2. After removal of 7 bases from V and 8 bases from J, the junction contained 19 bases not matched to a gene. The germline V gene has CDR1 MNHEY and CDR2 SVGEGT. CDR3 size: 17 residues. The chain's CDR3 is CASTPIGRESGRDEQFF. The CDR3 DNA sequence: TGTGCCAGCACCCCGATCGGGAGGGAGTCAGGGAGGGATGAGCAGTTCTTC.

The V and J genes are TRBV28 and TRBJ1-5; TRBD1 matches at 10 bases. The CDR3 is 14 amino acids. Germline values: CDR1 MDHEN, CDR2 SYDVKM. Germline trimming cut 6 bases from V and 5 bases from J; bases unmatched to any gene: 4. In DNA, the CDR3 is TGTGCCAGCAGATGGGACAGGGGCTATCAGCCCCAGCATTTT. Its translation is CASRWDRGYQPQHF.

The CDR3 DNA reads TGTGCCAGCAGTTACGCGGGAGAGCAGTTCTTC. It codes for CASSYAGEQFF. This chain connects TRBV6-2 or TRBV6-3 to TRBJ2-1, with TRBD2 as a possible D gene (6 bases). The ends were cut back, 2 bases at V and 10 bases at J, with 6 bases in the middle. The CDR3 spans 11 residues. Germline lookup yields CDR1 MNHEY and CDR2 SVGEGT.

The V and J genes are TRBV7-6 and TRBJ2-1; unclear D gene. V was pared by 0 bases and J by 0 bases, with 9 bases between. CDR3 length: 16 residues. Germline CDR1 reads SGHVS; CDR2 reads FNYEAQ. CDR3 DNA: TGTGCCAGCAGCTTAGCCGAGGCGAGCTCCTACAATGAGCAGTTCTTC. Amino acids: CASSLAEASSYNEQFF.

The gene calls are TRBV19 and TRBJ1-6; D unclear. The CDR3 has 13 residues. Trimming took off 4 bases at V and 6 bases at J, with 7 bases between the two ends. Germline V lookup: CDR1 LNHDA, CDR2 SQIVND (reference sequence). The CDR3, as DNA: TGTGCCAGTAGTACCCACAGTAATTCACCCCTCCACTTT. As protein: CASSTHSNSPLHF.

The chain joins TRBV9 to TRBJ1-2, with a possible D match to TRBD1 (5 bases). V lost 3 bases and J lost 10, with 16 bases in between. CDR1 and CDR2 from the germline V gene are SGDLS and YYNGEE. The CDR3 sequence is 13 residues long. DNA of the CDR3: TGTGCCAGCAGCGCCAGGGTTGACGACGACTACACCTTC. This encodes CASSARVDDDYTF.

This chain connects TRBV6-5 to TRBJ2-7, with D possibly TRBD1 on 5 matching bases. The CDR3 runs 14 residues. Germline CDR1 reads MNHEY; CDR2 reads SVGAGI. V shed 6 bases and J shed 0 bases, with 12 bases lying between them. The CDR3 is CASSRQRSSYEQYF. The CDR3 DNA follows: TGTGCCAGCAGCCGACAGAGGAGCTCCTACGAGCAGTACTTC.

V and J are TRBV20-1 and TRBJ2-5, with D maybe TRBD1 (6 bases). From germline, CDR1 is DFQATT and CDR2 SNEGSKA (reference sequence). The CDR3 runs 11 residues. V gave up 6 bases and J gave up 4 bases, with 9 bases separating them. For the CDR3, the DNA is TGCAGTGCGACAGGTCCAGAGACCCAGTACTTC. Its protein product is CSATGPETQYF.

The genes are TRBV29-1 and TRBJ2-7, with 8 bases that match TRBD1. Germline values: CDR1 SQVTM, CDR2 ANQGSEA. The V segment lost 6 bases and the J segment 6 bases; nucleotides outside the gene matches: 10. This CDR3 has 13 amino acids. The CDR3 reads CSVRTGSESEQYF. The CDR3 region has the DNA TGCAGCGTGAGGACAGGGTCGGAATCCGAGCAGTACTTC.

For this clone: One end of the junction fails to match germline, which may point to a read error. The genes are TRBV14 and TRBJ2-2; possible D gene TRBD2, 5 bases. Germline CDR1 is SGHDN and CDR2 is FVKESK. The CDR3 covers 13 residues. CDR3 region: CASSLTVTGELLF. The CDR3 bases are TGTGCCAGCAGCCTTACTGTTACCGGGGAGCTGCTTTTT. Filled out from reference TRBV14 and TRBJ2-2, the complete variable domain reads EAGVTQFPSHSVIEKGQTVTLRCDPISGHDNLYWYRRVMGKEIKFLLHFVKESKQDESGMPNNRFLAERTGGTYSTLKVQPAELEDSGVYFCASSLTVTGELLFGEGSRLTVL.

The gene calls are TRBV10-2 and TRBJ1-1, with 8 bases fitting TRBD1. This CDR3 has 14 residues. V was pared by 7 bases and J by 1 base, with 5 bases of the junction left unmatched. Germline CDR1 and CDR2: WSHSY and SAAADI. This CDR3 is CASTGGTGNTEAFF. DNA of the CDR3: TGCGCCAGCACAGGAGGGACAGGGAACACTGAAGCTTTCTTT.

The CDR3 region has the DNA TGTGCCAGCAGTCGACAGGGGAACACTGAAGCTTTCTTT. This encodes CASSRQGNTEAFF. The chain joins TRBV2 to TRBJ1-1; 7 bases agree with TRBD1. J lost 1 base, V lost 5 bases, and 1 base had no gene match. CDR1 is SNHLY and CDR2 is FYNNEI in the germline V gene. The length of the CDR3 is 13 residues.

The chain combines TRBV27 with TRBJ1-2, with 11 bases identical to TRBD1. The germline gives CDR1 MNHEY, CDR2 SMNVEV (reference sequence). This CDR3 contains 15 residues. V was pared by 5 bases and J by 4 bases, with 6 bases of the junction left unmatched. For the CDR3, the DNA is TGTGCCAGCAGTCCATGGACAGGGGGCGGCTATGGCTACACCTTC. It translates to CASSPWTGGGYGYTF.

This clone was detected only once. This chain uses TRBV19 with TRBJ2-5; D gene unclear. The V end lost 4 bases, the J end lost 3 bases, and 9 bases lay between the germline ends. CDR1 is LNHDA and CDR2 is SQIVND in the germline V gene (reference sequence). The CDR3 is made up of 13 amino acids. The CDR3 here is CASSTLEKETQYF. The CDR3 coding sequence is TGTGCCAGTAGTACTCTCGAGAAAGAGACCCAGTACTTC.

The chain employs TRBV5-1 and TRBJ1-1; possibly TRBD1 for D (6 bases). The CDR3 contains 13 residues. With 4 bases removed from V and 6 bases from J, the gap between germline ends came to 13 bases. Looked up from germline, CDR1 is SGHRS and CDR2 is YFSETQ. CDR3 in amino acids: CASSIGTNAEAFF. In DNA, the CDR3 is TGCGCCAGCAGCATCGGGACAAATGCTGAAGCTTTCTTT. Drawing the rest from reference TRBV5-1 and TRBJ1-1, the complete variable domain is KAGVTQTPRYLIKTRGQQVTLSCSPISGHRSVSWYQQTPGQGLQFLFEYFSETQRNKGNFPGRFSGRQFSNSRSEMNVSTLELGDSALYLCASSIGTNAEAFFGQGTRLTVV.

The chain employs TRBV5-1 and TRBJ2-1, with 14 bases identical to TRBD2. CDR1 is SGHRS and CDR2 is YFSETQ in the germline V gene. Trimming at V came to 4 bases and at J to 0 bases, leaving 9 bases not matched to a gene. This CDR3 has 19 amino acids. DNA of the CDR3: TGCGCCAGCAGCCGTGGACTAGCGGGAGGTGGTAGCTCCTACAATGAGCAGTTCTTC. It encodes CASSRGLAGGGSSYNEQFF.

The chain carries TRBV24-1 and TRBJ2-4, with 10 positions matching TRBD2. CDR1 and CDR2 (germline): KGHDR, SFDVKD. Unmatched junction bases numbered 6, after V lost 2 bases and J lost 6 bases. This CDR3 has 16 residues. The CDR3 loop reads CATSDSPAGGRNIQYF. CDR3 DNA: TGTGCCACCAGTGATTCCCCAGCGGGAGGGAGAAACATTCAGTACTTC.

The rearrangement joins TRBV29-1 to TRBJ2-3, with D possibly TRBD1 on 6 matching bases. The CDR3 consists of 14 residues. Trimming left V 3 bases short and J 6 bases short, with 16 bases between. In germline, CDR1 is SQVTM, CDR2 ANQGSEA. Here the CDR3 reads CSVEKGEMGDTQYF. CDR3 nucleotide sequence: TGCAGCGTTGAGAAGGGGGAAATGGGTGATACGCAGTATTTT.

The J gene is TRBJ2-1, the V gene TRBV2, with TRBD2 matching over 10 bases. V gave up 6 bases and J gave up 2 bases; unmatched junction bases: 4. The CDR3 extends over 15 amino acids. Germline lookup yields CDR1 SNHLY and CDR2 FYNNEI. The CDR3, as DNA: TGTGCCAGCAGAAGGACTAGCGGCACCTACAATGAGCAGTTCTTC. Translated: CASRRTSGTYNEQFF.